Listed below are T cell receptor beta chains from one sample, sequenced in a study of glioma-infiltrating T cells. TCRdb re-called the multiplex PCR reads through MiXCR, storing one row per CDR3 protein. The data contain a few hundred thousand distinct CDR3 sequences, roughly two fifths of them singletons. The sequencing input was glioma tissue, nonneoplastic brain tissue, or PBMCs (not recorded which). These TCRs come from a human donor with low-grade glioma or glioblastoma, undergoing nonglioma brain surgery, or in good health (not recorded which). CDR3s include the opening cysteine and the closing phenylalanine or tryptophan. Each record gives: D gene, clone size, V gene, J gene, CDR3 protein, CDR3 DNA. The D gene is left open where the match is weak. For some rows the clone size is stated as once, few or many, or as a class when expanded; others skip it.

.	many	TRBV4-3	TRBJ2-1	CASSQEGMSSYNEQFF	TGCGCCAGCAGCCAAGAGGGGATGAGCTCCTACAATGAGCAGTTCTTC
.	.	TRBV2	TRBJ1-6	CASSLIQGSSYNSHLHF	TGTGCCAGCAGTTTAATTCAGGGATCATCCTATAATTCACACCTCCACTTT
.	.	TRBV6-1	TRBJ2-7	CASRPRPSTGEQYF	TGTGCCAGCAGGCCCAGGCCTAGCACTGGCGAGCAGTACTTC
.	.	TRBV18	TRBJ2-7	CASSPGTGSEQYF	TGTGCCAGCTCACCAGGGACTGGGTCGGAGCAGTACTTC
.	.	TRBV20-1	TRBJ1-4	CSAWVGVTNEKLFF	TGCAGTGCTTGGGTGGGGGTAACTAATGAAAAACTGTTTTTT
.	.	TRBV12-3/TRBV12-4	TRBJ1-1	CASSFWEKNTEAFF	TGTGCCAGCAGTTTTTGGGAGAAGAACACTGAAGCTTTCTTT
.	many	TRBV20-1	TRBJ1-2	CSARHSLWANF	TGCAGTGCTAGGCACAGTCTTTGGGCGAACTTC
TRBD1	.	TRBV28	TRBJ1-2	CASNPPRQGIVYGYTF	TGTGCCAGCAACCCACCGAGACAGGGAATTGTATACGGCTACACCTTC
TRBD2	.	TRBV7-2	TRBJ2-5	CASSPELAGGLETQYF	TGTGCCAGCAGCCCAGAACTAGCGGGAGGATTAGAGACCCAGTACTTC
.	.	TRBV24-1	TRBJ1-5	CATSDSGPTNQPQHF	TGTGCCACCAGTGATTCCGGACCTACCAATCAGCCCCAGCATTTT
TRBD1	.	TRBV2	TRBJ2-1	CASPGQGPNEQFF	TGTGCCAGTCCGGGACAGGGGCCAAATGAGCAGTTCTTC
.	.	TRBV7-8	TRBJ1-5	CASSLATGRNQPQHF	TGTGCCAGCAGCTTAGCCACAGGGAGGAATCAGCCCCAGCATTTT
.	.	TRBV11-2	TRBJ1-1	CASNPRGGGTEAFF	TGTGCCAGCAACCCGCGGGGAGGTGGCACTGAAGCTTTCTTT
.	.	TRBV19	TRBJ2-4	CASSIGRVDIQYF	TGTGCCAGTAGTATCGGGCGGGTCGACATTCAGTACTTC
.	.	TRBV7-2	TRBJ1-5	CASSFNWDQPLHF	TGTGCCAGCAGCTTTAACTGGGATCAGCCCCTGCATTTT